This T cell receptor (beta chain) was sequenced for a study of siplizumab effects on memory and regulatory T cells. Concerning this clone itself: Its cognate antigen is unknown.

Assaying covered 100,000 or so TCR templates per sample. Sequenced by immunoSEQ multiplex PCR; TCRdb stores in-frame clones only, minus some. The sample gives over 65,000 clones, 85% to 95% of which show up once; roughly 20% is in the top ten. Findings of the study overall: Tracing alloreactive clones into unstimulated subsets worked for only a minor fraction of them.

Germline-derived CDR1 and CDR2 are MDHEN and SYDVKM. V gave up 7 bases and J gave up 3 bases; unmatched junction bases: 6. The CDR3 is made up of 13 amino acids. The TCR originated in a human donor in good health. The V gene is TRBV28, the J gene TRBJ2-7; 7 positions agree with TRBD1. The specimen was CD8+ T cells sorted from blood. The CDR3 sequence is CASNPGTVYEQYF. The CDR3 coding sequence is TGTGCCAGCAACCCCGGGACAGTCTACGAGCAGTACTTC.